The next 15 T cell receptor beta chains were all read from a single sample in a study of long-term antiretroviral therapy in people with HIV. Samples were assayed with immunoSEQ v3.0 at survey level. The assay was immunoSEQ multiplex PCR, and TCRdb's table has in-frame clones only and misses some. The table has fewer than 30,000 clones, about four fifths seen once. The sample consisted of unsorted PBMCs, taken 1.1 years before starting antiretroviral therapy. The receptor source for this set is a woman aged 30 to 39 with HIV.

The chain uses TRBV18 and TRBJ2-1; TRBD2 aligns across 7 bases. CDR1 is KGHSH, CDR2 LQKENI, per germline. With V trimmed by 6 bases and J by 4 bases, 9 bases remained unmatched. The CDR3 sequence is 15 residues long. CDR3 residues: CASSPIAGDYNEQFF. CDR3 DNA: TGTGCCAGCTCCCCGATAGCGGGCGATTACAATGAGCAGTTCTTC.

This clone came up once. This chain joins TRBV6-5 and TRBJ2-1; 7 bases match TRBD2. Germline CDR1 MNHEY, CDR2 SVGAGI. Trimming at V came to 7 bases and at J to 4 bases, leaving 7 bases not matched to a gene. The length of the CDR3 is 14 residues. CDR3 sequence (DNA): TGTGCCAGCATCCTAGCGGCTGGTTACAATGAGCAGTTCTTC. Residues: CASILAAGYNEQFF.

The chain joins TRBV9 to TRBJ2-2; D perhaps matches TRBD1 (5 bases). The germline gives CDR1 SGDLS, CDR2 YYNGEE. V was pared by 6 bases and J by 1 base, with 10 bases between. CDR3 length: 14 residues. The DNA for the CDR3 is TGTGCCAGCAACTCCGACAGGAACACCGGGGAGCTGTTTTTT. This sequence encodes CASNSDRNTGELFF.

The chain joins TRBV6-5 to TRBJ1-2, with a possible D match to TRBD1 (6 bases). The CDR3 totals 15 residues. CDR1 MNHEY and CDR2 SVGAGI come from the germline V gene. V was clipped by 2 bases and J by 7 bases, with 17 bases between them. In nucleotides, the CDR3 is TGTGCCAGCAGTTACGAAAAGGGGGATTTGTCTGGCTACACCTTC. Its protein is CASSYEKGDLSGYTF.

This sequence joins TRBV5-6 and TRBJ1-1; D might be TRBD1 (5 bases). Trimming stripped 4 bases from V and 2 bases from J, with 21 bases between. This CDR3 has 17 residues. Germline CDR1 SGHDT, CDR2 YYEEEE. The CDR3 reads CASSRNYRQFLNTEAFF. The CDR3 DNA follows: TGTGCCAGCAGCCGCAACTATAGACAGTTTCTTAACACTGAAGCTTTCTTT. Full variable domain (missing parts from reference TRBV5-6 and TRBJ1-1): DAGVTQSPTHLIKTRGQQVTLRCSPKSGHDTVSWYQQALGQGPQFIFQYYEEEERQRGNFPDRFSGHQFPNYSSELNVNALLLGDSALYLCASSRNYRQFLNTEAFFGQGTRLTVV.

The J gene is TRBJ2-2, the V gene TRBV9; D may match TRBD1 or TRBD2 (5 bases each). The V end lost 3 bases, the J end lost 4 bases, and 13 bases lay between the germline ends. CDR1 and CDR2 from the germline V gene are SGDLS and YYNGEE. The CDR3 sequence is 15 residues long. CDR3 amino acids: CASSARDPLTGELFF. The CDR3 DNA reads TGTGCCAGCAGCGCCAGGGACCCTCTCACCGGGGAGCTGTTTTTT.

This clone occurred once. The chain joins TRBV2 to TRBJ1-1; D remains unclear. The CDR3 totals 16 residues. Trimming cost V 3 bases and J 4 bases, with 18 bases left between them. CDR1 and CDR2 from the germline V gene are SNHLY and FYNNEI. CDR3 in amino acids: CASSDRSAGMGTEAFF. DNA of the CDR3: TGTGCCAGCAGTGATAGGTCGGCAGGAATGGGCACTGAAGCTTTCTTT.

Only a few counts were recorded for this clone. The V call is TRBV7-3, the J call TRBJ2-6; 7 bases map to TRBD1. Germline loops: CDR1 SGHTA, CDR2 FQGTGA. V was pared by 3 bases and J by 2 bases, with 4 bases of the junction left unmatched. This CDR3 has 16 amino acids. CDR3 DNA sequence: TGTGCCAGCAGCTTTGACAGGGTACCTGGGGCCAACGTCCTGACTTTC. Its protein product is CASSFDRVPGANVLTF.

V and J are TRBV10-2 and TRBJ1-1; possible D gene TRBD1, 5 bases. The V and J ends lost 7 bases and 8 bases respectively, with 11 bases between them. Germline CDR1 is WSHSY and CDR2 is SAAADI. CDR3 size: 11 residues. The CDR3 is CASNWGREAFF. In nucleotides, the CDR3 is TGCGCCAGCAATTGGGGCAGAGAAGCTTTCTTT.

The chain links TRBV6-6 to TRBJ2-7; TRBD1 aligns across 12 bases. The germline gives CDR1 MNHNY, CDR2 SVGAGI (reference sequence). The CDR3 length is 14 residues. The junction had 0 bases not matched to a gene; V was cut back by 4 bases and J by 2 bases. CDR3 in amino acids: CASSWDRGPYEQYF. CDR3 DNA sequence: TGTGCCAGCAGTTGGGACAGGGGGCCCTACGAGCAGTACTTC.

Only a few counts were recorded for this clone. The rearrangement links TRBV5-6 to TRBJ1-6, with D tentatively TRBD1 (5 bases). CDR3 length: 15 amino acids. V shed 5 bases and J shed 3 bases, with 12 bases lying between them. Germline loops: CDR1 SGHDT, CDR2 YYEEEE. The CDR3 sequence: CASRTGTVYNSPLHF. Here the CDR3 DNA reads TGTGCCAGCAGAACCGGGACGGTCTATAATTCACCCCTCCACTTT.

CDR3 sequence: CATQEVNQPQHF. DNA of the CDR3: TGTGCCACCCAGGAAGTCAATCAGCCCCAGCATTTT. The chain couples TRBV19 to TRBJ1-5; D is unclear. The length of the CDR3 is 12 residues. The V and J ends lost 10 bases and 3 bases respectively, with 10 bases between them. The germline V gene has CDR1 LNHDA and CDR2 SQIVND (reference sequence).

The chain combines TRBV27 with TRBJ1-1; 8 positions agree with TRBD1. Germline V gives CDR1 MNHEY, CDR2 SMNVEV (reference sequence). Trimming took 5 bases from V and 4 from J; bases not matched to a gene: 9. The CDR3 runs 15 residues. CDR3: CASSGGTGGITEAFF. The CDR3 nucleotides read TGTGCCAGCAGTGGGGGGACAGGCGGGATCACTGAAGCTTTCTTT.

The chain employs TRBV6-1 and TRBJ2-6, with D tentatively TRBD1 (6 bases). From germline, CDR1 is MNHNS and CDR2 SASEGT. The CDR3 totals 17 residues. V lost 2 bases and J lost 1, with 12 bases in between. The CDR3 region has the DNA TGTGCCAGCAGTGAATTGAACAGGGTATCTGGGGCCAACGTCCTGACTTTC. Translated: CASSELNRVSGANVLTF.

The gene calls are TRBV5-4 and TRBJ1-2; possibly TRBD1 for D (6 bases). This CDR3 spans 13 amino acids. V lost 4 bases to trimming and J lost 3 bases, with 10 bases between them. The germline gives CDR1 SGHNT, CDR2 YYREEE (reference sequence). CDR3 in amino acids: CASSPPGDYGYTF. The CDR3 DNA reads TGTGCCAGCAGCCCTCCAGGGGACTATGGCTACACCTTC. The variable domain in full, completed from reference TRBV5-4 and TRBJ1-2, reads ETGVTQSPTHLIKTRGQQVTLRCSSQSGHNTVSWYQQALGQGPQFIFQYYREEENGRGNFPPRFSGLQFPNYSSELNVNALELDDSALYLCASSPPGDYGYTFGSGTRLTVV.